This T cell receptor beta chain was captured in a study of CD8 T cells in ankylosing spondylitis. Overall study findings and caveats: Reportedly, significant enrichment of disease-linked clones occurred in matched ankylosing spondylitis synovial fluid. Past research had described some motif variants in reactive arthritis synovial fluid and blood.

This CDR3 has 18 residues. Germline CDR1 and CDR2: DFQATT and SNEGSKA (reference sequence). V lost 1 base to trimming and J lost 0 bases, with 19 bases between them. This clonotype was counted ten times or more. The antigen is undetermined. TCRdb re-analysed the 5' RACE reads in MiXCR, keeping a single row per CDR3 protein. The table has 150,000 to 200,000 distinct CDR3 sequences, approximately 16% seen once. Sequenced: blood, either unsorted or a sorted T cell fraction (not recorded which). The receptor comes from a male donor with ankylosing spondylitis or in good health (not recorded which). The chain employs TRBV20-1 and TRBJ2-1; D might be TRBD2 (7 bases). The CDR3 nucleotides are TGCAGTGCTAGAGGGGAAGGGGGGGCGCGGGACTCCTACAATGAGCAGTTCTTC. Translating gives CSARGEGGARDSYNEQFF.